Following are 5 T cell receptor beta chains from one sample sequenced in a study of immune characterization of retroperitoneal liposarcoma. One entry per CDR3 protein results from TCRdb running MiXCR on the PCR reads. The sample includes 11,000 or so distinct CDR3 sequences, around 24% of them seen just once. Sample: tumor tissue. Receptors originate from a female donor with retroperitoneal liposarcoma.

This clonotype has only one observation. The chain recombines TRBV6-5 with TRBJ2-5; D ambiguous. The J call is doubtful: the DNA matches TRBJ2-1 better. Germline V gene lookup returns CDR1 MNHEY and CDR2 SVGAGI. The CDR3 is 13 amino acids. The CDR3 DNA reads TGTGCCAGCAGACCCCAGCCCCAAGAGACCCAGTTCTTC. Translation: CASRPQPQETQFF.

In this sample, this clonotype turned up a few times. The CDR3 protein is CASKVEPRSTPETQYF. CDR3 in DNA: TGTGCCAGCAAAGTGGAACCCCGGAGTACCCCAGAGACCCAGTACTTC. V and J are TRBV6-1 and TRBJ2-5; D is unclear. With 7 bases removed from V and 4 bases from J, the gap between germline ends came to 22 bases. The length of the CDR3 is 16 residues. Germline assignment: CDR1 MNHNS and CDR2 SASEGT.

This clonotype was observed many times. The chain employs TRBV6-1 and TRBJ2-2, with D tentatively TRBD2 (5 bases). Germline loops: CDR1 MNHNS, CDR2 SASEGT. V dropped 7 bases and J dropped 7 bases, with 19 bases sitting between them. This CDR3 contains 15 residues. CDR3 sequence reads: CASKEDRRTSGELFF. The CDR3, as DNA: TGTGCCAGCAAAGAAGACCGGAGGACGAGCGGGGAGCTGTTTTTT.

The V call is TRBV28, the J call TRBJ2-5; 7 bases match TRBD2. Near its end, the DNA agrees better with TRBJ2-1, so the J call may be wrong. The CDR3 has 15 residues. CDR1 and CDR2 (germline): MDHEN, SYDVKM. This chain's CDR3 is CASSLFRGSQETQFF. The DNA of the CDR3 is TGTGCCAGCAGTTTATTTCGCGGGAGTCAAGAGACCCAGTTCTTC.

V gene TRBV6-5 combines with J gene TRBJ2-1; 12 positions agree with TRBD1. The length of the CDR3 is 14 residues. Germline CDR1 and CDR2: MNHEY and SVGAGI. V was clipped by 6 bases and J by 10 bases; unmatched bases: 7. CDR3 coding DNA: TGTGCCAGCAGGCCCTCCGGGACAGGGGGCGAGCAGTTCTTC. It is translated as CASRPSGTGGEQFF.